A single sample gave rise to the 25 T cell receptor beta chains below, sequenced in a study of metastatic and nonmetastatic thyroid tumors. Prior to thyroid surgery, none of the patients had received any treatment. TCRdb reanalyzed the PCR reads via MiXCR. The repertoire holds roughly 39,000 clones, with more than 45% as singletons. Specimen: tumor tissue. Every receptor here comes from a male donor with papillary thyroid cancer or a benign thyroid nodule (not recorded which). Some clones in this sample may be carry-over from other donors' samples.

Of note for this clone: At one end, the junction sequence differs from germline, possibly due to a read error. The rearrangement links TRBV7-7 to TRBJ2-1; unclear D gene. CDR1 and CDR2 from the germline V gene are SSHAT and FNYEAQ (reference sequence). The CDR3 contains 15 residues. The DNA of the CDR3 is TGTGCTAGCAGCCCCTCTGCCAGCACCTACAATGAGCAGTTCTTC. Translating it yields CASSPSASTYNEQFF.

The V gene is TRBV20-1, the J gene TRBJ2-7; 13 bases fit TRBD2. Germline CDR1 and CDR2: DFQATT and SNEGSKA (reference sequence). The CDR3 consists of 17 residues. Germline trimming cut 3 bases from V and 5 bases from J; bases unmatched to any gene: 13. CDR3 amino acids: CSASAPRSGLAGDEQYF. The CDR3 DNA follows: TGCAGTGCTAGCGCACCAAGATCCGGACTAGCGGGAGACGAGCAGTACTTC.

This clone occurred a few times. The chain combines TRBV6-1 with TRBJ1-1; D remains ambiguous. This CDR3 comprises 12 residues. CDR1 MNHNS and CDR2 SASEGT come from the germline V gene. Trimming pared 4 bases from V and 7 bases from J, leaving 10 bases between. In nucleotides, the CDR3 is TGTGCCAGCAGTGCGCCGGGATATGAAGCTTTCTTT. Translating gives CASSAPGYEAFF.

The chain links TRBV4-1 to TRBJ1-2; D may be TRBD1 (5 bases). Trimming took 1 base from V and 4 from J, leaving 16 bases between them. The length of the CDR3 is 16 residues. Germline V gene data show CDR1 as MGHRA and CDR2 as YSYEKL. This chain's CDR3 is CASSQGRLGAFYGYTF. The DNA for the CDR3 is TGCGCCAGCAGCCAAGGCCGCCTTGGGGCGTTCTATGGCTACACCTTC.

This clone was counted a few times. The chain employs TRBV6-2 or TRBV6-3 and TRBJ1-5, with TRBD1 matching over 8 bases. Losses at the gene ends were 2 bases for V and 5 bases for J; bases not matched to a gene: 5. Per germline, CDR1 MNHEY and CDR2 SVGEGT. CDR3 length equals 15 residues. CDR3 in DNA: TGTGCCAGCAGTTACGATACAGGGGGATATCAGCCCCAGCATTTT. Protein sequence: CASSYDTGGYQPQHF.

V and J are TRBV6-1 and TRBJ1-2, with D perhaps TRBD1 (6 bases). The CDR3 totals 14 residues. V was pared by 2 bases and J by 7 bases, with 14 bases between. Germline CDR1 MNHNS, CDR2 SASEGT. CDR3 loop: CASSESHRVSGYTF. The CDR3, as DNA: TGTGCCAGCAGTGAATCGCACAGGGTGAGTGGCTACACCTTC.

A note on this clone: This likely comes from a read error, as the CDR3 has no conserved phenylalanine or tryptophan at its end. V usage is TRBV20-1 and J usage is TRBJ1-2; possibly TRBD1 for D (5 bases). The V end was cut by 0 bases, the J end by 9 bases, with 11 bases between. Germline CDR1 is DFQATT and CDR2 is SNEGSKA (reference sequence). This CDR3 is 12 amino acids long. The DNA of the CDR3 is TGCAGTGCTAGAGAGGGGGAGGTTAGCTACACCCTC. Protein: CSAREGEVSYTL.

This chain links TRBV6-6 with TRBJ1-5; D is undetermined. Looked up from germline, CDR1 is MNHNY and CDR2 is SVGAGI (reference sequence). Trimming removed 0 bases from V and 6 bases from J, with 15 bases in between. The CDR3 is 16 residues long. DNA for the CDR3: TGTGCCAGCAGTTACTCTTTTCGTGGATTCGGTCAGCCCCAGCATTTT. Translation gives CASSYSFRGFGQPQHF.

This chain links TRBV6-1 with TRBJ1-6; TRBD1 aligns across 8 bases. The CDR3 runs to 16 residues. Germline values: CDR1 MNHNS, CDR2 SASEGT. Germline trimming cut 4 bases from V and 5 bases from J; bases unmatched to any gene: 7. The CDR3 region has the DNA TGTGCCAGCAGTGCGAGGACAGGGATTGATAATTCACCCCTCCACTTT. Translated, it gives CASSARTGIDNSPLHF.

Only a few counts were recorded for this clone. The chain joins TRBV28 to TRBJ1-1; the D gene is possibly TRBD1 (6 bases). The CDR3 is made up of 15 amino acids. From germline, CDR1 is MDHEN and CDR2 SYDVKM. V shed 7 bases and J shed 0 bases, with 15 bases lying between them. For the CDR3, the DNA is TGTGCCAGCACCCCGGGGGGGGCCCTGAACACTGAAGCTTTCTTT. Translation: CASTPGGALNTEAFF.

This clone was picked up a small number of times. This rearrangement joins TRBV6-1 to TRBJ1-2; D is unresolved. CDR1 MNHNS and CDR2 SASEGT come from the germline V gene. The CDR3 runs 15 residues. V was shortened by 0 bases and J by 0 bases, with 8 bases between the two germline ends. The CDR3 coding sequence is TGTGCCAGCAGTGAAGCCCCCACGACTAACTATGGCTACACCTTC. This codes for CASSEAPTTNYGYTF.

The sample holds a few counts of this clone. The chain links TRBV6-5 to TRBJ1-2; D is ambiguous. The CDR3 covers 12 residues. The V gene lost 2 bases and the J gene lost 5 bases, with 6 bases spanning the gap. Germline CDR1 is MNHEY and CDR2 is SVGAGI. CDR3 protein: CASSYAGYGYTF. The CDR3 region has the DNA TGTGCCAGCAGTTACGCGGGGTATGGCTACACCTTC.

This clone showed up just a few times. This chain links TRBV19 with TRBJ1-5; D is possibly TRBD1 (6 bases). Germline-derived CDR1 and CDR2 are LNHDA and SQIVND (reference sequence). The CDR3 sequence is 12 residues long. The V and J ends lost 6 bases and 3 bases respectively, with 6 bases between them. CDR3 sequence (DNA): TGTGCCAGTAGGGGGGCCAATCAGCCCCAGCATTTT. Protein product: CASRGANQPQHF.

The chain joins TRBV12-3 or TRBV12-4 to TRBJ2-3; 9 bases are shared with TRBD2. This CDR3 region has 18 residues. V lost 6 bases to trimming and J lost 2 bases; unmatched junction nucleotides: 15. As DNA, the CDR3 is TGTGCCAGCAGCCCAGCGGGTGAGGCGGGGGGGTTCACAGATACGCAGTATTTT. Protein: CASSPAGEAGGFTDTQYF.

This clone was recorded only once. The chain is built from TRBV30 and TRBJ1-3; no clear D gene. Germline V gives CDR1 GTSNPN, CDR2 SVGIG (reference sequence). V dropped 0 bases and J dropped 0 bases, with 3 bases sitting between them. There are 13 residues in the CDR3. The CDR3 region has the DNA TGTGCCTGGAGTGTGGGCTCTGGAAACACCATATATTTT. This gives the protein CAWSVGSGNTIYF.

The chain links TRBV27 to TRBJ2-2; D may correspond to TRBD1 or TRBD2 (5 bases each). CDR1 and CDR2 (germline): MNHEY, SMNVEV (reference sequence). The CDR3 consists of 13 residues. The V end was cut by 3 bases, the J end by 4 bases, with 6 bases between. Here the CDR3 DNA reads TGTGCCAGCAGTTTTGGGGGCACCGGGGAGCTGTTTTTT. Protein sequence: CASSFGGTGELFF.

The V call is TRBV7-6, the J call TRBJ2-2; D unresolved. V was shortened by 5 bases and J by 3 bases, with 10 bases between the two germline ends. Germline loops: CDR1 SGHVS, CDR2 FNYEAQ. The CDR3 consists of 14 residues. The CDR3 sequence is CASSTCDDTGELFF. The CDR3, as DNA: TGTGCCAGCAGCACCTGTGACGACACCGGGGAGCTGTTTTTT.

By share of the sample, this clone is medium-sized. The chain couples TRBV28 to TRBJ1-4; D not certain. V was shortened by 6 bases and J by 8 bases, with 16 bases between the two germline ends. The CDR3 covers 14 residues. Germline-derived CDR1 and CDR2 are MDHEN and SYDVKM. Written as DNA, the CDR3 is TGTGCCAGCAGCCATCGCGACTCCTACGAAAAACTGTTTTTT. This sequence encodes CASSHRDSYEKLFF.

The CDR3 nucleotides are TGTGCCAGCTCACCATCGACAGGGGGGACCTACGAGCAGTACTTC. Translating gives CASSPSTGGTYEQYF. The genes are TRBV18 and TRBJ2-7; the match to TRBD1 covers 9 bases. The CDR3 loop spans 15 amino acids. Trimming took 2 bases from V and 2 from J; bases not matched to a gene: 4. CDR1 is KGHSH, CDR2 LQKENI, per germline.

The V call is TRBV5-1, the J call TRBJ2-7, with TRBD1 matching over 9 bases. J was trimmed by 4 bases and V by 4 bases; bases with no gene match: 6. Germline V lookup: CDR1 SGHRS, CDR2 YFSETQ. CDR3 length: 14 residues. Written as DNA, the CDR3 is TGCGCCAGCAGCAGTACAGGGGGCTTGTACGAGCAGTACTTC. Translation: CASSSTGGLYEQYF.

The chain uses TRBV6-5 and TRBJ2-1; D is unclear. Germline V gene lookup returns CDR1 MNHEY and CDR2 SVGAGI. V lost 1 base to trimming and J lost 10 bases, with 5 bases between them. This CDR3 has 11 amino acids. CDR3 region: CASSYLVEQFF. The CDR3 DNA reads TGTGCCAGCAGTTACTTAGTCGAGCAGTTCTTC.

This sequence joins TRBV5-1 and TRBJ2-1, with 8 bases lining up with TRBD2. The ends lost 4 bases at V and 5 bases at J; junction bases unmatched: 14. Germline loops: CDR1 SGHRS, CDR2 YFSETQ. The CDR3 consists of 17 residues. The CDR3 bases are TGCGCCAGCAGCCAGACCCCACTAGCGGCAAGAAACAATGAGCAGTTCTTC. Encoded protein: CASSQTPLAARNNEQFF.

The chain combines TRBV5-5 with TRBJ1-6; D gene ambiguous. The CDR3 consists of 15 residues. Trimming took 6 bases from V and 6 from J, leaving 16 bases between them. Germline CDR1 and CDR2: SGHKS and YYEKEE (reference sequence). The CDR3, as DNA: TGTGCCAGCAACTTAGAGGGATTTCCTAATTCACCCCTCCACTTT. Protein: CASNLEGFPNSPLHF.

The rearrangement joins TRBV4-1 to TRBJ2-7; the D gene is possibly TRBD2 (5 bases). Per germline, CDR1 MGHRA and CDR2 YSYEKL. The CDR3 sequence is 14 residues long. Between the trimmed V and J ends, which lost 3 bases and 0 bases, there was a span of 9 bases. CDR3 nucleotides: TGCGCCAGCAGCCAGAGGACTGTCTCCTACGAGCAGTACTTC. It codes for CASSQRTVSYEQYF.

The V and J genes are TRBV11-2 and TRBJ2-3, with TRBD1 matching 9 bases. Germline V gives CDR1 SGHAT, CDR2 FQNNGV. There are 18 residues in the CDR3. Trimming cost V 4 bases and J 2 bases; bases outside gene matches: 13. CDR3 loop: CASSSHRGPIVITDTQYF. The CDR3 nucleotides read TGTGCCAGCAGCTCGCACAGGGGGCCCATCGTAATCACAGATACGCAGTATTTT.